This note documents a single T cell receptor (beta chain) sequence. Its antigen is unidentified. Mismatch with germline at one junction end may stem from a read error. The CDR3 has 18 amino acids. Per the germline V gene, CDR1 is SEHNR and CDR2 is FQNEAQ (reference sequence). It was with 60 Vbeta and 13 Jbeta primers that the PCR ran. The method was immunoSEQ multiplex PCR; TCRdb's version includes in-frame clones alone and lacks a portion of them. The repertoire has 150,000 or so clones, 73% of them found once; the top ten carry 1.5% to 2%. The record originates from a study of cytomegalovirus exposure and HLA in healthy donors. Whole-study results and caveats: The study recorded some 160 TCR beta chains that were cytomegalovirus-associated.

This receptor was taken from a woman aged 18 to 35 in good health and CMV-seronegative. The V gene is TRBV7-9, the J gene TRBJ2-4; TRBD1 might be the D (5 bases). What was sequenced was PBMCs. The CDR3 loop is CASSLRSAQRQGKNSQYF. The CDR3 DNA reads TGTGCCAGCAGCTTACGATCGGCCCAGAGGCAGGGCAAAAACAGTCAGTACTTC.